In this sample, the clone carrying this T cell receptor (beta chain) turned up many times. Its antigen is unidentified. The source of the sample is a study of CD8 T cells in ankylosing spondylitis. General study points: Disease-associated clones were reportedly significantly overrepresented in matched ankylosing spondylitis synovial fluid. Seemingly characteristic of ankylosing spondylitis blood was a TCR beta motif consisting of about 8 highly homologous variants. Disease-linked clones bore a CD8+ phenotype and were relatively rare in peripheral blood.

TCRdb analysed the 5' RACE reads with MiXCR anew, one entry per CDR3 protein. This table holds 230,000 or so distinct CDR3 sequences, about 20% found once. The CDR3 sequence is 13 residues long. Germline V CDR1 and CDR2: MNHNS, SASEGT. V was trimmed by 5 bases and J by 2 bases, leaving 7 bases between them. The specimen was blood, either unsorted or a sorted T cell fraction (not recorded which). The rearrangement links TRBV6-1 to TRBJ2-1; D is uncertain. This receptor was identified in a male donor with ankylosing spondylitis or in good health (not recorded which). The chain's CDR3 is CASSSYTYNEQFF. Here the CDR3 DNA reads TGTGCCAGCAGTAGTTATACCTACAATGAGCAGTTCTTC.